This T cell receptor (beta chain) was captured by sequencing in a study of T cells after yellow fever vaccination. A single record per CDR3 protein comes from TCRdb applying MiXCR to the 5' RACE reads. There are some 240,000 distinct CDR3 sequences in the sample; roughly 4% occur only once, and approximately 18% lies in the top ten. This clonotype was counted ten times or more. The trim removed 2 bases at V and 3 bases at J, leaving 4 bases unmatched. The CDR3 is 15 amino acids. Germline V gene sequence: CDR1 LGHDT, CDR2 YNNKEL (reference sequence). The clonotype comes from a man between 18 and 35 years old who received the YFV17D yellow fever vaccine. V and J are TRBV3-1 and TRBJ2-7; 10 bases match TRBD1. The sequencing used PBMCs, collected 15 days after the yellow fever booster vaccination. CDR3 nucleotides: TGTGCCAGCAGCCAACGGGACAGGGGACTCTACGAGCAGTACTTC. It translates to CASSQRDRGLYEQYF.